The 7 T cell receptor beta chains presented below share a single source sample, sequenced in a study of cytomegalovirus exposure and HLA in healthy donors. PCR used 60 Vbeta primers and 13 Jbeta primers. Profiled with immunoSEQ multiplex PCR; TCRdb holds only in-frame clones, not every one. The sample shows more than 85,000 clones, 83% of them seen only once. The specimen sequenced was PBMCs. The receptors were gathered from a man in his late teens or twenties in good health and CMV-seronegative.

The rearrangement links TRBV6-5 to TRBJ2-7; 12 nucleotides match TRBD2. V was clipped by 6 bases and J by 6 bases; unmatched bases: 9. The germline gives CDR1 MNHEY, CDR2 SVGAGI. The CDR3 runs to 15 residues. CDR3 residues: CASRPGLAGRGEQYF. In DNA, the CDR3 is TGTGCCAGCAGACCTGGACTAGCGGGAAGGGGCGAGCAGTACTTC.

The chain is built from TRBV5-6 and TRBJ1-3; D unresolved. Trimming left V 0 bases short and J 0 bases short, with 7 bases between. The CDR3 extends over 15 amino acids. Germline V gene lookup returns CDR1 SGHDT and CDR2 YYEEEE. CDR3 nucleotide sequence: TGTGCCAGCAGCTTGGCCGGGTACTCTGGAAACACCATATATTTT. It encodes CASSLAGYSGNTIYF.

This clone was seen once. The rearrangement links TRBV6-5 to TRBJ1-2, with 9 bases lining up with TRBD1. V shed 5 bases and J 6 bases; nucleotides not matched to a gene: 7. The CDR3 sequence is 14 residues long. Germline V lookup: CDR1 MNHEY, CDR2 SVGAGI. The CDR3 protein is CASSEVQGAHGYTF. CDR3 DNA: TGTGCCAGCAGTGAAGTACAGGGGGCCCATGGCTACACCTTC.

This chain connects TRBV25-1 to TRBJ1-1; D may be TRBD1 (6 bases). CDR1 MGHDK and CDR2 SYGVNS come from the germline V gene. Trimming cost V 6 bases and J 4 bases, with 15 bases left between them. The CDR3 has 14 residues. CDR3 amino acids: CASSDDTGTTEAFF. CDR3 DNA: TGTGCCAGCAGCGATGATACAGGGACCACTGAAGCTTTCTTT.

The table lists this clone with a count of one. The chain has TRBV28 and TRBJ1-2; 10 bases are shared with TRBD1. V was pared by 6 bases and J by 2 bases, with 9 bases of the junction left unmatched. Germline V lookup: CDR1 MDHEN, CDR2 SYDVKM. This CDR3 has 16 amino acids. The CDR3 bases are TGTGCCAGCAGCAAGACAGGGGGCGCATCAAACTATGGCTACACCTTC. Translating it yields CASSKTGGASNYGYTF.

The CDR3 nucleotides are TGTGCCAGCAGCTCGGGTACAGGGGGCGGATACCGTGAAGCTTTCTTT. As protein: CASSSGTGGGYREAFF. The chain couples TRBV7-2 to TRBJ1-1, with TRBD1 matching over 9 bases. The ends lost 4 bases at V and 7 bases at J; junction bases unmatched: 13. Germline V gene data show CDR1 as SGHTA and CDR2 as FQGNSA. The CDR3 runs to 16 residues.

The CDR3 reads CASSPLTSASYEQYF. The DNA for the CDR3 is TGTGCCAGCAGTCCACTCACTAGCGCCTCCTACGAGCAGTACTTC. V and J are TRBV27 and TRBJ2-7; 7 nucleotides agree with TRBD2. The CDR3 runs to 15 residues. V lost 5 bases, J lost 0 bases, and 7 bases stayed unmatched. The germline CDR1 and CDR2 sequences are MNHEY and SMNVEV (reference sequence).